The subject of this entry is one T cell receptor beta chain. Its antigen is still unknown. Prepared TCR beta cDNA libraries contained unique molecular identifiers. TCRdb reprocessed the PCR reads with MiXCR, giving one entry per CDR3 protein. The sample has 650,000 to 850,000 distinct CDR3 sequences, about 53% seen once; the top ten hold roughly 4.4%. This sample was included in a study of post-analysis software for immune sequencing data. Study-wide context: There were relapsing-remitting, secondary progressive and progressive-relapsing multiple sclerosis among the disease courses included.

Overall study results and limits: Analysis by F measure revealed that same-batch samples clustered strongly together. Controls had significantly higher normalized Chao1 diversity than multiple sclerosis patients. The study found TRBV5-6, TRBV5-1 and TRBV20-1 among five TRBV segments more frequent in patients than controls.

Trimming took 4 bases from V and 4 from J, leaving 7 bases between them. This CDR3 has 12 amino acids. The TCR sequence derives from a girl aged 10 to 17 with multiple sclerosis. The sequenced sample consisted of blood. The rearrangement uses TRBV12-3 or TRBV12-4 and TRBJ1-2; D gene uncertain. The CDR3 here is CASSSGPYGYTF. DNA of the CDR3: TGTGCCAGCAGTTCCGGACCCTATGGCTACACCTTC.